This paragraph reports one T cell receptor (beta chain). Its cognate antigen is unknown. The sample comes from a study of T cell responses to AZD1222 COVID-19 vaccine. Study-wide results and caveats: Spike-specific TCR depth and breadth grew after two AZD1222 doses. Vaccine-associated CD4 TCRs ranged over spike, dominating at 160-218 and 743-854. Repertoire sampling happened only post peak T cell response.

The CDR3 loop spans 19 amino acids. V lost 0 bases, J lost 1 base, and 12 bases stayed unmatched. Germline CDR1 and CDR2: SGHRS and YFSETQ. Assay: immunoSEQ multiplex PCR; the TCRdb copy retains only in-frame clones and omits some. The sample has 110,000 to 150,000 clones; around nine tenths are singletons. Sequenced here: peripheral blood, sampled on day 0 of AZD1222 vaccination. The chain carries TRBV5-1 and TRBJ2-3, with 9 bases lining up with TRBD2. This receptor was identified in an adult in good health. The CDR3 coding sequence is TGCGCCAGCAGCTTGGTAGGGCGTACGGGACTAGCTGGCACAGATACGCAGTATTTT. Translating gives CASSLVGRTGLAGTDTQYF.